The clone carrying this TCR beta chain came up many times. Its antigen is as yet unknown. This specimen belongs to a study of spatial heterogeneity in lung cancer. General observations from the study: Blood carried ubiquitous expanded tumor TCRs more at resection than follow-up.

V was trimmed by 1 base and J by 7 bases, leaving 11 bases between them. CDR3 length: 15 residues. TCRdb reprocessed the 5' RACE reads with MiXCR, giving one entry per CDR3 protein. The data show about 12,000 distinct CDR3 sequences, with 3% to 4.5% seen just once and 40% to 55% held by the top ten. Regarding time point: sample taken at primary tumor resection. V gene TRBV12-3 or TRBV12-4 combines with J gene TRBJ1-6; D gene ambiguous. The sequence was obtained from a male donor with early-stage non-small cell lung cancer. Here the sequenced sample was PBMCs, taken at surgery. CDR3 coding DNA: TGTGCCAGCAGTTTAGAGGCAGGCAGGAATTCACCCCTCCACTTT. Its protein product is CASSLEAGRNSPLHF.